The following is a T cell receptor beta chain sequence with its context. Its antigen is unidentified. The data stem from a study of beta chain features in type 1 diabetes. It was via CD45RO/CCR7/CD25/CD127/CD95/CD27 that CD4+ naive, central memory, regulatory and stem cell-like memory cells were sorted. Every isolated RNA sample was fully reverse transcribed, so sequencing captured expressed TCRB transcripts. Produced via immunoSEQ multiplex PCR; TCRdb's table is partial and in-frame only. The sample shows 500,000 to 650,000 clones, around an eighth of them seen only once. Study findings and constraints: In all four CD4+ subsets, TCRB CDR3 length was significantly, moderately reduced in type 1 diabetes.

The sequenced sample consisted of naive CD4+ T cells from blood. The clonotype was recovered from a man aged 30 to 39 with type 1 diabetes.

In DNA, the CDR3 is TGTGCCAGCAGCCCCCACGGGACAGATACTAACTATGGCTACACCTTC. Amino acid sequence: CASSPHGTDTNYGYTF. The chain combines TRBV7-9 with TRBJ1-2; TRBD1 aligns across 7 bases. The CDR3 is 16 amino acids. Germline CDR1 is SEHNR and CDR2 is FQNEAQ (reference sequence). The V gene end was trimmed by 5 bases and the J gene end by 0 bases; junction bases not matched to a gene: 9.